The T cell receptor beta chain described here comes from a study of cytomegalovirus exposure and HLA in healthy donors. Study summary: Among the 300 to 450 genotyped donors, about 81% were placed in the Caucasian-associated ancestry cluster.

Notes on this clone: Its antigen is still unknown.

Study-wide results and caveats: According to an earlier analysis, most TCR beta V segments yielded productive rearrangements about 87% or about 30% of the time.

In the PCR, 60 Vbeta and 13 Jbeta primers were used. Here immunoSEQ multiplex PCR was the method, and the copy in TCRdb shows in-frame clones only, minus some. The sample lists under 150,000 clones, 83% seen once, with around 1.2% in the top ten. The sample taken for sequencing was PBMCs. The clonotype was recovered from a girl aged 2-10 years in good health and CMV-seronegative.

CDR3 coding DNA: TGTGCCAGCAGCCGCAGTGTCACCGGGGAGCTGTTTTTT. It encodes CASSRSVTGELFF. The chain has TRBV7-9 and TRBJ2-2; no clear D. Between the trimmed V and J ends, which lost 5 bases and 4 bases, there was a span of 8 bases. The CDR3 is 13 residues long. CDR1 SEHNR and CDR2 FQNEAQ come from the germline V gene (reference sequence).